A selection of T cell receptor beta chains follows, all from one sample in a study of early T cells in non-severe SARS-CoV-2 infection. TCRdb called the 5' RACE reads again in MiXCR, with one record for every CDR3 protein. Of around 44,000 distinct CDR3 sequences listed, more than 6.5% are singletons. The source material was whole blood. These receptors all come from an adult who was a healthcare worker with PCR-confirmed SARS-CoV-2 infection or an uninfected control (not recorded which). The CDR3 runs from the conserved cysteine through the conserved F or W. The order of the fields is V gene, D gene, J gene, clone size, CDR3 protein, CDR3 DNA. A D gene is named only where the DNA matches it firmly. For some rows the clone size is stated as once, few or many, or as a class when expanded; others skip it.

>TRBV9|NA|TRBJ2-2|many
CASSVGYSRTGELFF
TGTGCCAGCAGCGTAGGGTATAGCAGGACCGGGGAGCTGTTTTTT
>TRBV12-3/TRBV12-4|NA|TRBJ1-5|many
CASSPANQPQHF
TGTGCCAGCAGTCCAGCGAATCAGCCCCAGCATTTT
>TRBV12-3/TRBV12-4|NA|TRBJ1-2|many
CASSLGQDYGYTF
TGTGCCAGCAGTTTAGGGCAGGACTATGGCTACACCTTC
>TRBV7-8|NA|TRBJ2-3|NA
CASSLGGTPTDTQYF
TGTGCCAGCAGCTTAGGGGGGACTCCGACAGATACGCAGTATTTT
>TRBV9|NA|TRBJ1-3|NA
CASSSLSAVNTIYF
TGTGCCAGCAGCAGTCTGTCGGCTGTAAACACCATATATTTT
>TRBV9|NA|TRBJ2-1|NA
CASRARTDPEQFF
TGTGCCAGCAGGGCCCGGACAGACCCCGAGCAGTTCTTC
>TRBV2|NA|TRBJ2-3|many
CASSEARYTQYF
TGTGCCAGCAGTGAAGCCCGATATACGCAGTATTTT
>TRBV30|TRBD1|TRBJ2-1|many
CAWGTGSYNEQFF
TGTGCCTGGGGGACAGGCTCCTACAATGAGCAGTTCTTC
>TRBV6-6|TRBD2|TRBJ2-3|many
CASSSSGGADTQYF
TGTGCCAGCAGTTCTAGCGGGGGGGCAGATACGCAGTATTTT
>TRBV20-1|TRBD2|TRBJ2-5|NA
CSATSGGALQETQYF
TGCAGTGCCACTAGCGGGGGGGCCCTCCAAGAGACCCAGTACTTC
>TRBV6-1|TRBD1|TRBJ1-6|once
CASSTEAGGMKPLHF
TGTGCCAGCAGTACCGAGGCAGGGGGAATGAAGCCCCTCCACTTT
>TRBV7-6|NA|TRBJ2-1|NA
CASSSNPWGSSYNEQFF
TGTGCCAGCAGCTCTAACCCCTGGGGTAGCTCCTACAATGAGCAGTTCTTC
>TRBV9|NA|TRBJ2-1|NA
CASSGNEQFF
TGTGCCAGCAGCGGCAATGAGCAGTTCTTC
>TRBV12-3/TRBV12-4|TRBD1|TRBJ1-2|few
CASSLTGTGGSGYTF
TGTGCCAGCAGTTTGACCGGGACAGGGGGCTCTGGCTACACCTTC
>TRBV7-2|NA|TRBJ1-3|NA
CASSPGFSGNTIYF
TGTGCCAGCAGCCCAGGATTTTCTGGAAACACCATATATTTT
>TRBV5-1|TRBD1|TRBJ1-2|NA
CASSSGQGDYGYTF
TGCGCCAGCAGCTCGGGACAGGGGGACTATGGCTACACCTTC
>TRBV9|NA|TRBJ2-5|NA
CASSLGSQETQYF
TGTGCCAGCAGCCTGGGTTCACAAGAGACCCAGTACTTC
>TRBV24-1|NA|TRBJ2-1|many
CATSPRGGSYNEQFF
TGTGCCACCAGTCCCCGTGGGGGATCCTACAATGAGCAGTTCTTC
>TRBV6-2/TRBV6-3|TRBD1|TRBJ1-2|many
CASSLIETGSLNYGYTF
TGTGCCAGCAGTTTAATCGAGACAGGGAGCCTCAACTATGGCTACACCTTC
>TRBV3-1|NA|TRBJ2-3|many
CASSQVTGADTQYF
TGTGCCAGCAGCCAAGTAACCGGCGCAGATACGCAGTATTTT
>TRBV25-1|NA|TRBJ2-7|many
CASKADNFYEQYF
TGTGCCAGCAAAGCGGACAACTTCTACGAGCAGTACTTC
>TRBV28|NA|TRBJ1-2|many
CASSLQVGGYGYTF
TGTGCCAGCAGTTTACAGGTGGGGGGCTATGGCTACACCTTC
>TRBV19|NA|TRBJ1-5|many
CASSSPGRNQPQHF
TGTGCCAGTAGTAGCCCGGGGCGCAATCAGCCCCAGCATTTT
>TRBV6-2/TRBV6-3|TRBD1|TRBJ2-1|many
CASSPGTTGINNEQFF
TGTGCCAGCAGTCCCGGTACGACAGGGATCAACAATGAGCAGTTCTTC
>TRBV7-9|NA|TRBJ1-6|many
CASSLGHSNSPLHF
TGTGCCAGCAGCTTGGGACACTCGAATTCACCCCTCCACTTT
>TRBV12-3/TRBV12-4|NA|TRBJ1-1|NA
CASTPTPQNTEAFF
TGTGCCAGCACCCCGACTCCCCAGAACACTGAAGCTTTCTTT
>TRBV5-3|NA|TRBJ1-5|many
CARSSTGPSNQPQHF
TGTGCCAGAAGCTCTACAGGACCTAGCAATCAGCCCCAGCATTTT
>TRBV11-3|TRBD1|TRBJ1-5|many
CASSLGLTGDGSNQPQHF
TGTGCCAGCAGCTTAGGTCTCACAGGGGACGGTAGCAATCAGCCCCAGCATTTT
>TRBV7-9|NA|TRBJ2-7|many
CASREEGQFYEQYF
TGTGCCAGCAGGGAGGAGGGACAGTTCTACGAGCAGTACTTC
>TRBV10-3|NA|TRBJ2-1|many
CAISESGASSYNEQFF
TGTGCCATCAGTGAGTCAGGAGCGAGCTCCTACAATGAGCAGTTCTTC
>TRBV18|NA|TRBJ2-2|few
CASSPPERIGELFF
TGTGCCAGCTCACCACCGGAACGGATAGGGGAGCTGTTTTTT
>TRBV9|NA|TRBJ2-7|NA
CASSVEPPMALSYEQYF
TGTGCCAGCAGCGTAGAGCCCCCCATGGCTCTTTCCTACGAGCAGTACTTC
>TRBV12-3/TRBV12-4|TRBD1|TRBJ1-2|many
CASSDTLGQVRDGYTF
TGTGCCAGCAGTGACACCCTAGGACAGGTCAGGGACGGCTACACCTTC
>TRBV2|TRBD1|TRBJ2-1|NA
CASSGTGGNEQFF
TGTGCCAGCAGCGGGACAGGGGGAAATGAGCAGTTCTTC
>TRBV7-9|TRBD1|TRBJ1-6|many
CASSSQGRSPLHF
TGTGCCAGCAGCTCACAGGGGAGGTCACCCCTCCACTTT
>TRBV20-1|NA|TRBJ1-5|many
CSASGSGQPQHF
TGCAGTGCTTCGGGGTCCGGTCAGCCCCAGCATTTT
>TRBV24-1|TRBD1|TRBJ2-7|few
CATSAAGQVGEQYF
TGTGCCACCAGTGCAGCTGGACAGGTTGGCGAGCAGTACTTC
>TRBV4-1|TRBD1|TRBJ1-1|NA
CASSPYPRQGGTEAFF
TGCGCCAGCAGCCCCTACCCTCGACAGGGAGGCACTGAAGCTTTCTTT
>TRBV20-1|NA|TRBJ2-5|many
CSAGGAGQETQYF
TGCAGTGCTGGAGGGGCAGGTCAAGAGACCCAGTACTTC
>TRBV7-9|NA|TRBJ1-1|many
CASSLRDLNTEAFF
TGTGCCAGCAGCTTAAGGGACCTCAACACTGAAGCTTTCTTT
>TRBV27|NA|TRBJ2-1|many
CASSWGPGNEQFF
TGTGCCAGCAGCTGGGGGCCGGGTAATGAGCAGTTCTTC
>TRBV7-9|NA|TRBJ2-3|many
CASSFAGISTDTQYF
TGTGCCAGCAGCTTCGCCGGAATAAGCACAGATACGCAGTATTTT
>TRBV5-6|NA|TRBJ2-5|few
CASSWRRLGGETQYF
TGTGCCAGCAGCTGGAGAAGGTTGGGAGGCGAGACCCAGTACTTC
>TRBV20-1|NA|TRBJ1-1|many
CSARRRGANTEAFF
TGCAGTGCCCGCAGGCGCGGGGCGAACACTGAAGCTTTCTTT
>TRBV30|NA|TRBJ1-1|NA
CAWTRGSNTEAFF
TGTGCCTGGACGCGTGGGAGCAACACTGAAGCTTTCTTT
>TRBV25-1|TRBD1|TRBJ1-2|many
CASSVQGPNNYGYTF
TGTGCCAGCAGTGTACAGGGGCCTAATAACTATGGCTACACCTTC
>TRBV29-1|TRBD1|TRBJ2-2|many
CSVGLRDRNTGELFF
TGCAGCGTTGGGTTGAGGGACAGAAACACCGGGGAGCTGTTTTTT
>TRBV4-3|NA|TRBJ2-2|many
CASSQEPGVVAGELFF
TGCGCCAGCAGCCAAGAACCGGGGGTAGTCGCCGGGGAGCTGTTTTTT
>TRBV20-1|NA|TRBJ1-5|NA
CSARREDQPQHF
TGCAGTGCTAGGAGGGAGGATCAGCCCCAGCATTTT
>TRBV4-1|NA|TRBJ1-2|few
CASSQDPGSYGYTF
TGCGCCAGCAGCCAAGATCCCGGGAGTTATGGCTACACCTTC